The 20 T cell receptor beta chains listed next were all sequenced from one sample in a study of blood T cells in healthy people across ages. For the second PCR, which ran for roughly 6 to 12 cycles, a sample-barcoded 5' primer and a J-beta primer mix were used. TCRdb passed the 5' RACE reads through MiXCR, listing each CDR3 protein once. This sample carries 550,000 to 700,000 distinct CDR3 sequences, roughly 28% of them seen once, and the ten largest clones take approximately 17%. The sample taken for sequencing was blood. The receptors stem from a woman aged 70-85 years in good health.

The chain links TRBV7-2 to TRBJ2-1; D is ambiguous. V was clipped by 0 bases and J by 3 bases, with 12 bases between them. Germline CDR1 reads SGHTA; CDR2 reads FQGNSA. This CDR3 region has 16 residues. CDR3 amino acids: CASSLAVQRSYNEQFF. The CDR3 nucleotides are TGTGCCAGCAGCTTAGCCGTCCAGAGAAGCTACAATGAGCAGTTCTTC.

This clonotype was detected a few times. The chain links TRBV6-5 to TRBJ2-1, with 15 bases lining up with TRBD2. Germline V gene lookup returns CDR1 MNHEY and CDR2 SVGAGI. The CDR3 covers 15 residues. The junction had 3 bases not matched to a gene; V was cut back by 5 bases and J by 7 bases. The CDR3 spells CASSPGTSGRNEQFF. The CDR3 DNA reads as TGTGCCAGCAGTCCCGGGACTAGCGGGAGGAATGAGCAGTTCTTC.

The chain joins TRBV20-1 to TRBJ2-7, with D possibly being TRBD1 (5 bases). Germline V gives CDR1 DFQATT, CDR2 SNEGSKA (reference sequence). The CDR3 consists of 12 residues. The V end lost 7 bases, the J end lost 9 bases, and 19 bases lay between the germline ends. CDR3 bases: TGCAGTGGAGAGAAGGGGCGCGACGGGCAGTACTTC. Protein: CSGEKGRDGQYF.

The chain links TRBV9 to TRBJ2-7; D may be TRBD1 (5 bases). Germline V gene sequence: CDR1 SGDLS, CDR2 YYNGEE. The CDR3 is 15 residues long. The V and J ends lost 0 bases and 5 bases respectively, with 15 bases between them. CDR3 nucleotides: TGTGCCAGCAGCGTAGGGGTCAGGGTCGTTGACGAGCAGTACTTC. Residues: CASSVGVRVVDEQYF.

This clonotype occurred many times. This sequence joins TRBV20-1 and TRBJ2-6; D call uncertain. V lost 2 bases and J 1 base, leaving 12 bases between the germline ends. Per germline, CDR1 DFQATT and CDR2 SNEGSKA (reference sequence). The CDR3 is made up of 16 amino acids. The CDR3 nucleotides read TGCAGTGCTAGACCCCTGACGGAATCTGGGGCCAACGTCCTGACTTTC. This encodes CSARPLTESGANVLTF.

V gene TRBV29-1 combines with J gene TRBJ1-1; D ambiguous. Germline values: CDR1 SQVTM, CDR2 ANQGSEA. This CDR3 comprises 14 residues. Trimming removed 1 base at V and 1 base at J, with 10 bases between. CDR3 nucleotide sequence: TGCAGCGTTGAAGGGACCTCATCGAACACTGAAGCTTTCTTT. Its translation: CSVEGTSSNTEAFF.

J is TRBJ2-5 and V is TRBV2, with D hard to call. Germline CDR1 SNHLY, CDR2 FYNNEI. Deletions cut 2 bases from V and 1 base from J, with 14 bases between. The CDR3 is 16 amino acids. CDR3 loop: CASSELFGQTQETQYF. For the CDR3, the DNA is TGTGCCAGCAGTGAATTGTTTGGGCAGACCCAAGAGACCCAGTACTTC. The variable domain in full, completed from reference TRBV2 and TRBJ2-5, reads EPEVTQTPSHQVTQMGQEVILRCVPISNHLYFYWYRQILGQKVEFLVSFYNNEISEKSEIFDDQFSVERPDGSNFTLKIRSTKLEDSAMYFCASSELFGQTQETQYFGPGTRLLVL.

This clonotype was detected a few times. This chain connects TRBV7-3 to TRBJ2-5, with D maybe TRBD1 (6 bases). Trimming stripped 4 bases from V and 2 bases from J, with 14 bases between. This CDR3 has 15 residues. Per germline, CDR1 SGHTA and CDR2 FQGTGA. The CDR3 bases are TGTGCCAGCAGCTCCCAGGGGAGAGGACAAGAGACCCAGTACTTC. It specifies CASSSQGRGQETQYF.

The CDR3 DNA reads TGTGCCAGCAGTGGAGGCTGGAATCAGCCCCAGCATTTT. As protein: CASSGGWNQPQHF. The chain couples TRBV6-1 to TRBJ1-5; D gene ambiguous. Germline V gives CDR1 MNHNS, CDR2 SASEGT. The CDR3 contains 13 residues. Trimming took 4 bases from V and 4 from J, leaving 8 bases between them.

V is TRBV6-1 and J is TRBJ1-2; 10 bases align to TRBD1. J gave up 4 bases and V 6 bases, and 14 bases lay outside the gene matches. The CDR3 runs to 17 residues. Germline loops: CDR1 MNHNS, CDR2 SASEGT. As DNA, the CDR3 is TGTGCCAGCAGCCCAGAAGCCGGGACAGGGGAGAGCTATGGCTACACCTTC. As protein: CASSPEAGTGESYGYTF.

This chain links TRBV20-1 with TRBJ2-5, with D possibly matching TRBD2 (6 bases). Deletions cut 6 bases from V and 2 bases from J, with 19 bases between. CDR1 and CDR2 (germline): DFQATT, SNEGSKA (reference sequence). This CDR3 has 15 amino acids. The CDR3 nucleotides read TGCAGTGCCGGGAGTAGTGGGGAAGGGCAAGAGACCCAGTACTTC. Translation gives CSAGSSGEGQETQYF.

For this clonotype: Sequence at one end of the junction differs from germline and may be a read error. This rearrangement joins TRBV20-1 to TRBJ2-4; unclear D gene. Germline CDR1 DFQATT, CDR2 SNEGSKA (reference sequence). The CDR3 is 15 amino acids. The CDR3 sequence is CGAPTGILAKNIQYF. The CDR3 nucleotides are TGCGGTGCTCCCACTGGGATACTAGCCAAAAACATTCAGTACTTC.

The rearrangement uses TRBV5-1 and TRBJ2-2; 11 bases match TRBD1. The CDR3 length is 16 residues. Germline assignment: CDR1 SGHRS and CDR2 YFSETQ. The ends lost 2 bases at V and 4 bases at J; junction bases unmatched: 4. The CDR3 nucleotides are TGCGCCAGCAGCTTAGGACAGGGGGCGATCACCGGGGAGCTGTTTTTT. It yields the protein CASSLGQGAITGELFF.

There are a few counts of this clonotype. The chain carries TRBV16 and TRBJ1-2; D is unclear. The CDR3 has 14 residues. Germline CDR1 KGHSY, CDR2 FQNENV. Between the trimmed V and J ends, which lost 4 bases and 2 bases, there was a span of 11 bases. CDR3 bases: TGTGCCAGCAGCCCCCACCCGGGCAACTATGGCTACACCTTC. This sequence encodes CASSPHPGNYGYTF.

This clonotype was picked up a small number of times. This rearrangement joins TRBV29-1 to TRBJ1-2; D is unclear. Trimming cost V 0 bases and J 7 bases, with 12 bases left between them. The germline V gene has CDR1 SQVTM and CDR2 ANQGSEA. The CDR3 length is 13 residues. This chain's CDR3 is CSVEDLGQAGYTF. In DNA, the CDR3 is TGCAGCGTTGAAGATCTTGGTCAGGCTGGCTACACCTTC.

In its sample, this clonotype was seen a few times. This chain joins TRBV7-2 and TRBJ2-3; the match to TRBD2 covers 11 bases. Germline-derived CDR1 and CDR2 are SGHTA and FQGNSA. V was clipped by 2 bases and J by 5 bases; unmatched bases: 6. The CDR3 is 16 amino acids. CDR3 nucleotides: TGTGCCAGCAGCTTAACTAGCGGGGGAGGTGAAGATACGCAGTATTTT. Amino acids: CASSLTSGGGEDTQYF.

The chain carries TRBV7-2 and TRBJ2-3, with D tentatively TRBD1 or TRBD2 (5 bases each). This CDR3 contains 14 residues. The germline V gene has CDR1 SGHTA and CDR2 FQGNSA. V shed 5 bases and J shed 2 bases, with 11 bases lying between them. CDR3 amino acids: CASSNEGYTDTQYF. The CDR3 DNA is TGTGCCAGCAGCAACGAGGGGTACACAGATACGCAGTATTTT.

This chain joins TRBV20-1 and TRBJ2-5; D is unclear. Trimming stripped 1 base from V and 4 bases from J, with 13 bases between. Germline V gene sequence: CDR1 DFQATT, CDR2 SNEGSKA (reference sequence). This CDR3 is built from 14 residues. CDR3 in DNA: TGCAGTGCTAGAGTGTCCCCCGGAGTAGAGACCCAGTACTTC. Translation gives CSARVSPGVETQYF.

This chain links TRBV7-8 with TRBJ2-3, with 9 nucleotides matching TRBD2. Germline V gene lookup returns CDR1 SGHVS and CDR2 FQNEAQ. The CDR3 consists of 16 residues. The junction had 6 bases not matched to a gene; V was cut back by 1 base and J by 4 bases. This CDR3 reads CASSLVGGGAADTQYF. The CDR3 bases are TGTGCCAGCAGCTTAGTCGGCGGGGGGGCAGCAGATACGCAGTATTTT.

In its sample, this clonotype was seen a few times. The chain carries TRBV28 and TRBJ1-1; D is perhaps TRBD1 (5 bases). The CDR3 has 15 amino acids. The germline V and J ends were trimmed by 4 bases and 3 bases, with 15 bases remaining between them. Germline V gives CDR1 MDHEN, CDR2 SYDVKM. The CDR3 protein is CASSSYGGGDTEAFF. DNA of the CDR3: TGTGCCAGCAGTTCATATGGGGGAGGAGACACTGAAGCTTTCTTT.